These 30 T cell receptor beta chains came from one sample sequenced in a study of post-analysis software for immune sequencing data. Study-level findings and limits: The study found TRBV5-6, TRBV5-1 and TRBV20-1 among about 5 TRBV segments more frequent in patients than controls.

Carried by the TCR beta cDNA libraries were unique molecular identifiers. Via MiXCR, TCRdb re-called the PCR reads, giving one row per CDR3 protein. Of some 890,000 distinct CDR3 sequences detected, approximately 53% appear once; the ten largest clones hold approximately 4.3%. Their target antigens are unknown. Sequencing was carried out using blood. Receptor source: a girl aged 10 to 17 with multiple sclerosis.

In DNA, the CDR3 is TGCAGTGCTAGTACAGGCCTCTCCTACAATGAGCAGTTCTTC. It codes for CSASTGLSYNEQFF. The chain couples TRBV20-1 to TRBJ2-1; D may be TRBD1 (5 bases). The ends were cut back, 3 bases at V and 0 bases at J, with 9 bases in the middle. This CDR3 contains 14 residues. Germline lookup yields CDR1 DFQATT and CDR2 SNEGSKA (reference sequence).

V is TRBV29-1 and J is TRBJ1-2, with D maybe TRBD1 (5 bases). The V gene lost 5 bases and the J gene lost 6 bases, with 19 bases spanning the gap. Germline values: CDR1 SQVTM, CDR2 ANQGSEA. This CDR3 has 14 residues. The CDR3 DNA sequence: TGCAGCGTTCGGACCGGGACCGCGTTGCATGGCTACACCTTC. This gives the protein CSVRTGTALHGYTF.

The chain employs TRBV5-1 and TRBJ2-3; TRBD1 might be the D (7 bases). The germline V gene encodes CDR1 SGHRS and CDR2 YFSETQ. CDR3 length: 14 amino acids. Trimming shortened V by 3 bases and J by 4 bases, and 12 bases separated the two germline ends. The CDR3 DNA follows: TGCGCCAGCAGCTCCAGGGGGGTAGCAGATACGCAGTATTTT. Translation gives CASSSRGVADTQYF.

This clonotype was seen a handful of times. The DNA of the CDR3 is TGCAGCGTTGGAGGACTTTCCTACAATGAGCAGTTCTTC. Its translation: CSVGGLSYNEQFF. The genes are TRBV29-1 and TRBJ2-1; possible D gene TRBD2, 5 bases. CDR1 is SQVTM, CDR2 ANQGSEA, per germline. The CDR3 runs to 13 residues. Trimming removed 4 bases at V and 1 base at J, with 8 bases between.

In this sample, this clonotype turned up a few times. The V gene is TRBV7-2, the J gene TRBJ1-1, with TRBD1 matching 7 bases. CDR1 and CDR2 from the germline V gene are SGHTA and FQGNSA. V was clipped by 7 bases and J by 3 bases; unmatched bases: 14. CDR3 length: 16 residues. The CDR3 protein is CASTHTGVQRDTEAFF. The CDR3 nucleotides are TGTGCCAGCACCCATACAGGGGTACAAAGGGACACTGAAGCTTTCTTT.

This clonotype was detected only a few times. This chain connects TRBV20-1 to TRBJ2-5; possibly TRBD1 or TRBD2 for D (6 bases each). The germline V gene encodes CDR1 DFQATT and CDR2 SNEGSKA (reference sequence). The CDR3 sequence is 13 residues long. V was pared by 4 bases and J by 3 bases, with 12 bases between. CDR3 region: CSATDGGEETQYF. The CDR3 nucleotides are TGCAGTGCTACCGACGGGGGCGAAGAGACCCAGTACTTC.

This chain connects TRBV10-3 to TRBJ2-5, with 14 bases aligning to TRBD2. CDR3 length equals 17 residues. Unmatched junction bases numbered 13, after V lost 8 bases and J lost 5 bases. Germline values: CDR1 ENHRY, CDR2 SYGVKD. The CDR3 region has the DNA TGTGCCATCGGGCCGGGACTAGCGGGGGCTTCAAGTGAGACCCAGTACTTC. As protein: CAIGPGLAGASSETQYF.

The J gene is TRBJ1-1, the V gene TRBV20-1; 9 nucleotides line up with TRBD1. With 5 bases clipped from V and 6 bases from J, the junction kept 7 bases outside the gene matches. This CDR3 region has 13 residues. The germline V gene has CDR1 DFQATT and CDR2 SNEGSKA (reference sequence). The CDR3 protein is CSALPGQGAEAFF. CDR3 in DNA: TGCAGTGCTTTACCGGGACAGGGAGCTGAAGCTTTCTTT.

CDR3 sequence (DNA): TGCAGTGCCCTCTTGGGGGGCTCTGAGCAGTTCTTC. It translates to CSALLGGSEQFF. The chain joins TRBV20-1 to TRBJ2-1, with D perhaps given as TRBD1 or TRBD2 (6 bases each). V lost 6 bases to trimming and J lost 9 bases, with 15 bases between them. Germline loops: CDR1 DFQATT, CDR2 SNEGSKA (reference sequence). The length of the CDR3 is 12 residues.

The chain links TRBV20-1 to TRBJ2-7; 8 nucleotides align to TRBD1. Germline values: CDR1 DFQATT, CDR2 SNEGSKA (reference sequence). The CDR3 runs 15 residues. J gave up 0 bases and V 3 bases, and 7 bases lay outside the gene matches. The CDR3 bases are TGCAGTGCTAGCGAGGGGACAGGTAGCTCCTACGAGCAGTACTTC. Protein product: CSASEGTGSSYEQYF.

The chain couples TRBV7-6 to TRBJ2-1; TRBD2 agrees at 13 bases. Germline CDR1 SGHVS, CDR2 FNYEAQ. This CDR3 comprises 16 residues. The ends lost 6 bases at V and 2 bases at J; junction bases unmatched: 4. CDR3 sequence reads: CASSTGLAGAYNEQFF. In DNA, the CDR3 is TGTGCCAGCAGTACCGGACTAGCGGGAGCCTACAATGAGCAGTTCTTC.

The chain has TRBV5-1 and TRBJ2-1; TRBD1 agrees at 7 bases. Germline CDR1 reads SGHRS; CDR2 reads YFSETQ. V was pared by 1 base and J by 14 bases, with 9 bases of the junction left unmatched. The CDR3 is 13 amino acids. CDR3 sequence: CASSLPQDRVEFF. The CDR3 region has the DNA TGCGCCAGCAGCTTGCCTCAAGACAGGGTTGAGTTCTTC. The complete variable domain, with remaining parts taken from reference TRBV5-1 and TRBJ2-1, reads KAGVTQTPRYLIKTRGQQVTLSCSPISGHRSVSWYQQTPGQGLQFLFEYFSETQRNKGNFPGRFSGRQFSNSRSEMNVSTLELGDSALYLCASSLPQDRVEFFGPGTRLTVL.

The chain has TRBV6-5 and TRBJ1-1; tentatively, D is TRBD1 (5 bases). CDR3 length: 11 amino acids. The germline V gene encodes CDR1 MNHEY and CDR2 SVGAGI. V shed 7 bases and J shed 3 bases, with 6 bases lying between them. As DNA, the CDR3 is TGTGCCAGCATCAGGGACACTGAAGCTTTCTTT. This gives the protein CASIRDTEAFF.

The CDR3 DNA reads TGTGCCAGCAGTGGACAGGGTGCTAACTACGAGCAGTACTTC. It translates to CASSGQGANYEQYF. The V gene is TRBV27, the J gene TRBJ2-7; 8 nucleotides align to TRBD1. The germline V gene encodes CDR1 MNHEY and CDR2 SMNVEV (reference sequence). This CDR3 is 14 amino acids long. The ends lost 5 bases at V and 3 bases at J; junction bases unmatched: 6.

This chain links TRBV12-5 with TRBJ1-2, with D unclear. V was trimmed by 1 base and J by 2 bases, leaving 14 bases between them. CDR1 and CDR2 (germline): LGHNT, FRNRAP. This CDR3 comprises 16 residues. The CDR3 coding sequence is TGTGCTAGTGGTTTGGCCAGAGGGAGGGTCAACTATGGCTACACCTTC. It yields the protein CASGLARGRVNYGYTF. Drawing the rest from reference TRBV12-5 and TRBJ1-2, the complete variable domain is DARVTQTPRHKVTEMGQEVTMRCQPILGHNTVFWYRQTMMQGLELLAYFRNRAPLDDSGMPKDRFSAEMPDATLATLKIQPSEPRDSAVYFCASGLARGRVNYGYTFGSGTRLTVV.

This chain uses TRBV6-5 with TRBJ1-1; D is undetermined. Per germline, CDR1 MNHEY and CDR2 SVGAGI. CDR3 length equals 15 residues. With 4 bases removed from V and 6 bases from J, the gap between germline ends came to 18 bases. The CDR3 spells CASSSSGPLGPEAFF. As DNA, the CDR3 is TGTGCCAGCAGTTCCTCCGGACCCTTGGGCCCTGAAGCTTTCTTT.

The genes are TRBV9 and TRBJ2-5; tentative D call: TRBD1 (6 bases). Looked up from germline, CDR1 is SGDLS and CDR2 is YYNGEE. V was pared by 2 bases and J by 2 bases, with 10 bases between. The CDR3 is 14 amino acids. CDR3 sequence (DNA): TGTGCCAGCAGCGTTGGGACACTGCAAGAGACCCAGTACTTC. As protein: CASSVGTLQETQYF. The full variable domain, completed using reference TRBV9 and TRBJ2-5, is DSGVTQTPKHLITATGQRVTLRCSPRSGDLSVYWYQQSLDQGLQFLIQYYNGEERAKGNILERFSAQQFPDLHSELNLSSLELGDSALYFCASSVGTLQETQYFGPGTRLLVL.

This chain connects TRBV12-3 or TRBV12-4 to TRBJ2-3; tentatively, D is TRBD1 (5 bases). CDR3 length: 15 amino acids. V lost 5 bases and J lost 4, with 16 bases in between. CDR3 sequence (DNA): TGTGCCAGCAGTCCCCAGGGCCCCGCCGCAGATACGCAGTATTTT. It codes for CASSPQGPAADTQYF.

The chain combines TRBV7-9 with TRBJ2-4; 9 positions agree with TRBD2. The end of the DNA aligns better with TRBJ2-7, so the J call may be wrong. Germline CDR1 is SEHNR and CDR2 is FQNEAQ (reference sequence). This CDR3 spans 18 amino acids. The CDR3 loop is CASSPSWDSGRGAYEQYF. The CDR3 DNA reads as TGTGCCAGCAGCCCCTCTTGGGATAGCGGGAGAGGTGCCTACGAGCAGTACTTC.

This clonotype was seen only a few times. CDR3 in amino acids: CASQTGTGENGYTF. As DNA, the CDR3 is TGTGCCAGCCAGACCGGGACCGGGGAAAATGGCTACACCTTC. The genes are TRBV7-2 and TRBJ1-2, with D perhaps TRBD1 (5 bases). The ends were cut back, 8 bases at V and 6 bases at J, with 19 bases in the middle. The V gene's germline CDR1 is SGHTA and CDR2 FQGNSA. This CDR3 has 14 amino acids.

This clonotype appeared many times. The chain combines TRBV5-1 with TRBJ2-4; TRBD1 matches at 11 bases. The CDR3 totals 15 residues. CDR1 and CDR2 from the germline V gene are SGHRS and YFSETQ. V dropped 4 bases and J dropped 8; count of bases not matched to a gene: 8. CDR3 coding DNA: TGCGCCAGCAGCCTGCCGGGACAGGGGGGAGACATTCAGTACTTC. Translation: CASSLPGQGGDIQYF.

V is TRBV2 and J is TRBJ1-4, with 9 bases aligning to TRBD1. V was pared by 5 bases and J by 7 bases, with 5 bases of the junction left unmatched. Germline CDR1 is SNHLY and CDR2 is FYNNEI. This CDR3 contains 14 residues. The CDR3 DNA reads TGTGCCAGCAGTACCGGGACAGGGAGTGAAAAACTGTTTTTT. Encoded protein: CASSTGTGSEKLFF. Together with reference TRBV2 and TRBJ1-4, the CDR3 gives the full variable domain: EPEVTQTPSHQVTQMGQEVILRCVPISNHLYFYWYRQILGQKVEFLVSFYNNEISEKSEIFDDQFSVERPDGSNFTLKIRSTKLEDSAMYFCASSTGTGSEKLFFGSGTQLSVL.

The V and J genes are TRBV20-1 and TRBJ2-5; 8 bases map to TRBD2. J was trimmed by 1 base and V by 3 bases; bases with no gene match: 4. Germline CDR1 reads DFQATT; CDR2 reads SNEGSKA (reference sequence). The CDR3 extends over 14 amino acids. CDR3 amino acids: CSASRTSGQETQYF. The CDR3 DNA sequence: TGCAGTGCTAGTCGAACTAGCGGCCAAGAGACCCAGTACTTC.

The V gene is TRBV9, the J gene TRBJ2-5; 7 bases align to TRBD1. Germline V lookup: CDR1 SGDLS, CDR2 YYNGEE. V was clipped by 7 bases and J by 4 bases; unmatched bases: 13. The CDR3 sequence is 15 residues long. The CDR3 is CASSIRQGSGETQYF. As DNA, the CDR3 is TGTGCCAGCTCTATTAGACAGGGCTCCGGAGAGACCCAGTACTTC.

V and J are TRBV7-2 and TRBJ2-5, with D tentatively TRBD1 or TRBD2 (5 bases each). The J call may be mistaken, given a closer DNA end match to TRBJ2-7. In germline, CDR1 is SGHTA, CDR2 FQGNSA. The CDR3 is made up of 21 amino acids. The CDR3 is CASSWDVLGSWNRARAYEQYF. DNA for the CDR3: TGTGCCAGCAGCTGGGACGTATTGGGGAGCTGGAATCGGGCGCGGGCCTACGAGCAGTACTTC.

The V and J genes are TRBV7-9 and TRBJ2-7; TRBD2 matches at 14 bases. This CDR3 spans 17 amino acids. CDR1 and CDR2 (germline): SEHNR, FQNEAQ (reference sequence). V trimming: 1 base; J trimming: 2 bases; junction bases outside the gene matches: 4. The CDR3 DNA follows: TGTGCCAGCAGCTTAGGACTAGCGGGAGGGTTCACCTACGAGCAGTACTTC. As protein: CASSLGLAGGFTYEQYF.

The J gene is TRBJ2-1, the V gene TRBV9; perhaps TRBD2 as D (5 bases). Germline loops: CDR1 SGDLS, CDR2 YYNGEE. V lost 4 bases to trimming and J lost 0 bases, with 11 bases between them. The CDR3 runs to 15 residues. CDR3 sequence: CASSISVGSYNEQFF. The CDR3 nucleotides read TGTGCCAGCAGCATTAGCGTCGGCTCCTACAATGAGCAGTTCTTC.

The chain carries TRBV12-3 or TRBV12-4 and TRBJ1-1, with a weak D call TRBD1 (6 bases). This CDR3 has 13 residues. Trimming cost V 3 bases and J 6 bases, with 11 bases left between them. The CDR3: CASSFSEGAEAFF. The CDR3, as DNA: TGTGCCAGCAGTTTCAGTGAGGGGGCTGAAGCTTTCTTT.

The chain has TRBV5-1 and TRBJ2-1; 16 nucleotides line up with TRBD2. V gave up 3 bases and J gave up 5 bases; unmatched junction bases: 8. Germline CDR1 SGHRS, CDR2 YFSETQ. The CDR3 sequence is 18 residues long. The chain's CDR3 is CASSWLGTSGRAHNEQFF. The CDR3 DNA is TGCGCCAGCAGCTGGCTGGGGACTAGCGGGAGGGCCCACAATGAGCAGTTCTTC. Complete variable domain (other parts from reference TRBV5-1 and TRBJ2-1): KAGVTQTPRYLIKTRGQQVTLSCSPISGHRSVSWYQQTPGQGLQFLFEYFSETQRNKGNFPGRFSGRQFSNSRSEMNVSTLELGDSALYLCASSWLGTSGRAHNEQFFGPGTRLTVL.

The chain couples TRBV7-9 to TRBJ1-1; tentative D call: TRBD1 (5 bases). This CDR3 is built from 13 residues. Germline assignment: CDR1 SEHNR and CDR2 FQNEAQ (reference sequence). Trimming took 5 bases from V and 7 from J, leaving 14 bases between them. CDR3 bases: TGTGCCAGCAGCGCTGGGACTGCCGATGAAGCTTTCTTT. Amino acid sequence: CASSAGTADEAFF.